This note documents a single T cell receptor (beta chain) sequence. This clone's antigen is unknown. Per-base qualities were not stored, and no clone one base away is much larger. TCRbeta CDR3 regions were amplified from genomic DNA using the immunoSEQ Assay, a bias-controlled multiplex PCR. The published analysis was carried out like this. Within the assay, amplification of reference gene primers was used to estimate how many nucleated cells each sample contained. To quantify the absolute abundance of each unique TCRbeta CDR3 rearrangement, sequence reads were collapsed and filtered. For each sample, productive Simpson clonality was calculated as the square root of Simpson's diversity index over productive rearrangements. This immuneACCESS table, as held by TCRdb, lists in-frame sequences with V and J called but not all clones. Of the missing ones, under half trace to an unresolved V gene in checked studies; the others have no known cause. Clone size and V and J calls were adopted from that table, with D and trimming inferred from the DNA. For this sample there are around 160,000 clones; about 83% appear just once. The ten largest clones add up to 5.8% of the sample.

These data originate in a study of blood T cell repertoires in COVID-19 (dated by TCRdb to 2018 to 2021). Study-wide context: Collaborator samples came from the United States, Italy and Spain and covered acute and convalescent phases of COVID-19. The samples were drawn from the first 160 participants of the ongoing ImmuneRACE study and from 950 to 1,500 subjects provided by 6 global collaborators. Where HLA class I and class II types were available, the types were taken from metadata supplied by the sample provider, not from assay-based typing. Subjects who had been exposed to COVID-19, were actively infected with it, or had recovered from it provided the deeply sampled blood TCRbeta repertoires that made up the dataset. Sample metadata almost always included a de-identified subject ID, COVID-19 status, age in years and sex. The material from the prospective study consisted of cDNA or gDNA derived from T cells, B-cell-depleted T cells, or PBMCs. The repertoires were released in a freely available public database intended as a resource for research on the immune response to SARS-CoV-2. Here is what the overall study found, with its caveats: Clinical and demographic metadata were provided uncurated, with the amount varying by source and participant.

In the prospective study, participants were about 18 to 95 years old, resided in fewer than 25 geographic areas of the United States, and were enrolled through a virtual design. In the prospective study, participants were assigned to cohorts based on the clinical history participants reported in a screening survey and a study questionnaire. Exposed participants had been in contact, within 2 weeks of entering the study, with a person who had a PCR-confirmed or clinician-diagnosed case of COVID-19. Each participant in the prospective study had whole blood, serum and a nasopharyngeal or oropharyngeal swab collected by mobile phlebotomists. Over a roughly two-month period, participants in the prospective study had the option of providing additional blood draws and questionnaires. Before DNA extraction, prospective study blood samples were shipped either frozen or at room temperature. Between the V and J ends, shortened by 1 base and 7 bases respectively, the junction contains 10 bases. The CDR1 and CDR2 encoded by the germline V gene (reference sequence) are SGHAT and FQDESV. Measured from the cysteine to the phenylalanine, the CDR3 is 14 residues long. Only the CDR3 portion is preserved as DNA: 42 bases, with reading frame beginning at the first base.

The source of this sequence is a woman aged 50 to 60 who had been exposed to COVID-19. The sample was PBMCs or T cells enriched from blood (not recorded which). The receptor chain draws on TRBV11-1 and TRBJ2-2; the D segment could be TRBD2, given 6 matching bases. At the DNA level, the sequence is TGTGCCAGCAGCTTAGGGAGGGTTAGCGGGGAGCTGTTTTTT. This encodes CASSLGRVSGELFF.